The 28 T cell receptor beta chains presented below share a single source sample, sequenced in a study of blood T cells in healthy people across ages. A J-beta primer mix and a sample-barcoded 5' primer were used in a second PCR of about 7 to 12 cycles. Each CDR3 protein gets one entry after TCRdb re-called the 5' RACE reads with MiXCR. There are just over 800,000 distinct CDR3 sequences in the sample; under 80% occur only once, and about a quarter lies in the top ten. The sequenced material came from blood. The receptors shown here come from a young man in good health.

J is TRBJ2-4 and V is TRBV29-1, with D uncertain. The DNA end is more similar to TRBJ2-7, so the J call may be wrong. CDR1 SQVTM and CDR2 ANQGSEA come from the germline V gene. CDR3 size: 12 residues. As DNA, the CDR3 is TGCAGCGTTAGAGCAGGTTCGGACGAGCAGTACTTC. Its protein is CSVRAGSDEQYF.

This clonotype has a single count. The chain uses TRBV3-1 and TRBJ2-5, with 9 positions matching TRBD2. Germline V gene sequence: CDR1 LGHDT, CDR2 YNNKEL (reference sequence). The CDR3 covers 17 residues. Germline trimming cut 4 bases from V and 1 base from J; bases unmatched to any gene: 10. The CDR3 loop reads CASSPTASGGFQETQYF. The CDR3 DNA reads TGTGCCAGCAGCCCGACGGCCAGCGGGGGGTTCCAAGAGACCCAGTACTTC.

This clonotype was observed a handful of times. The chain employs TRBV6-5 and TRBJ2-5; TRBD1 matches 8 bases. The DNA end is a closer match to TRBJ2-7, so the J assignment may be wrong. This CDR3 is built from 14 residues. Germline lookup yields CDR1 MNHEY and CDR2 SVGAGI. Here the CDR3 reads CASRRTGGFYEQYF. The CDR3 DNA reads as TGTGCCAGCAGAAGAACAGGGGGTTTCTACGAGCAGTACTTC.

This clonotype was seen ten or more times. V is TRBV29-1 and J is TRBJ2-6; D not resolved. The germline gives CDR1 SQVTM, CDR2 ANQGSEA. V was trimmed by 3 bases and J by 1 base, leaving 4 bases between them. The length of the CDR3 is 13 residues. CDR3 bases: TGCAGCGTTGAGGAATCTGGGGCCAACGTCCTGACTTTC. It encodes CSVEESGANVLTF.

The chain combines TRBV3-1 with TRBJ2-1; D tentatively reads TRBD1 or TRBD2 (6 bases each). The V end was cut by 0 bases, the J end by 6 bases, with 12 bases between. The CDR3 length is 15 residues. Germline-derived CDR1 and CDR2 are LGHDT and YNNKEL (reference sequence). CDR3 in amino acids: CASSQDLRGPNEQFF. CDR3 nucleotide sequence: TGTGCCAGCAGCCAAGATCTCCGGGGGCCCAATGAGCAGTTCTTC.

DNA for the CDR3: TGCAGTGCTAGAGAGAGCTCGAACACTGAAGCTTTCTTT. It specifies CSARESSNTEAFF. V gene TRBV20-1 combines with J gene TRBJ1-1; D remains unclear. This CDR3 has 13 residues. Looked up from germline, CDR1 is DFQATT and CDR2 is SNEGSKA (reference sequence). Trimming cost V 0 bases and J 1 base, with 6 bases left between them.

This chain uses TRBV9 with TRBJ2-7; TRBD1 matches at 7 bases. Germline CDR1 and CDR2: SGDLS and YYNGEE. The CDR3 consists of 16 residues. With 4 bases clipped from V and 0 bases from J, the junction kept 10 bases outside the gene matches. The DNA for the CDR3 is TGTGCCAGCAGCACAGGCTCGGGACAGTTCTCCTACGAGCAGTACTTC. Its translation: CASSTGSGQFSYEQYF.

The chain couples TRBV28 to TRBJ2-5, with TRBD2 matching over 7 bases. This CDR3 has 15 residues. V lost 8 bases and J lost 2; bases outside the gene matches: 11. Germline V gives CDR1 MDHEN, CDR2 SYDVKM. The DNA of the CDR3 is TGTGCCAGCGTGGGGGTAGCGGGCCCTCAAGAGACCCAGTACTTC. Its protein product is CASVGVAGPQETQYF.

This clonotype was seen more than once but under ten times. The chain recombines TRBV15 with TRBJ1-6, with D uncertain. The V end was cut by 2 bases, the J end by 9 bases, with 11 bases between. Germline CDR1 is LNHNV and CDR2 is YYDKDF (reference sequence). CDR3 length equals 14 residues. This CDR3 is CATSRPRFGSPLHF. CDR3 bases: TGTGCCACCAGCAGACCTCGTTTCGGTTCACCCCTCCACTTT.

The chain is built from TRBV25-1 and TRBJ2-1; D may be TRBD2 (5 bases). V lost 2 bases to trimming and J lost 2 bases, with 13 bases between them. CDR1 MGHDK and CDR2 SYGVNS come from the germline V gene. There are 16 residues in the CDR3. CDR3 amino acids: CASSERVAPPYNEQFF. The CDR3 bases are TGTGCCAGCAGTGAAAGAGTAGCGCCCCCCTACAATGAGCAGTTCTTC. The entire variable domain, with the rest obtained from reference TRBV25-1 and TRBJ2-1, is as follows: EADIYQTPRYLVIGTGKKITLECSQTMGHDKMYWYQQDPGMELHLIHYSYGVNSTEKGDLSSESTVSRIRTEHFPLTLESARPSHTSQYLCASSERVAPPYNEQFFGPGTRLTVL.

The CDR3 spells CASSLGHLAGGRDEQFF. Here the CDR3 DNA reads TGTGCCAGCAGCTTAGGCCATCTAGCGGGGGGGCGTGATGAGCAGTTCTTC. V is TRBV7-9 and J is TRBJ2-1; 12 bases map to TRBD2. This CDR3 contains 17 residues. V was clipped by 1 base and J by 8 bases; unmatched bases: 9. CDR1 is SEHNR and CDR2 is FQNEAQ in the germline V gene (reference sequence).

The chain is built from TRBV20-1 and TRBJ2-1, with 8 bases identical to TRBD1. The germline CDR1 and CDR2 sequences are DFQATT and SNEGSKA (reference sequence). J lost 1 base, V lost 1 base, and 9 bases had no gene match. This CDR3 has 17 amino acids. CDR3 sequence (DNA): TGCAGTGCTAGAGTCCTTCAGGGGGCAGGGTCCTACAATGAGCAGTTCTTC. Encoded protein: CSARVLQGAGSYNEQFF.

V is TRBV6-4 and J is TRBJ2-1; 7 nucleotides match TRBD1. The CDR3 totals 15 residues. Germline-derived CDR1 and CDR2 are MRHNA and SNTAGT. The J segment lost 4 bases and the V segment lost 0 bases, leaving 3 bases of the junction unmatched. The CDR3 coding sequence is TGTGCCAGCAGTGACTCCGGACAGGATTACAATGAGCAGTTCTTC. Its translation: CASSDSGQDYNEQFF.

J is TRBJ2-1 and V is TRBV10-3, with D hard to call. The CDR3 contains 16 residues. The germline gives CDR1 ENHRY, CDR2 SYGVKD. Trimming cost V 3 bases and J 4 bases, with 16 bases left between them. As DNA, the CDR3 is TGTGCCATCAGTGACCCCGGAGTAGCACGGTACAATGAGCAGTTCTTC. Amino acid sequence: CAISDPGVARYNEQFF.

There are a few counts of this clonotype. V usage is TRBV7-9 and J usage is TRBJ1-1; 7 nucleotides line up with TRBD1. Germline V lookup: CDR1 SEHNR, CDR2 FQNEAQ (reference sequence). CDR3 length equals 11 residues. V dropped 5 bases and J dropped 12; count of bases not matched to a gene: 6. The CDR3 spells CASSPDRVPFF. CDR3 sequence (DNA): TGTGCCAGCAGCCCAGACAGGGTCCCTTTCTTT.

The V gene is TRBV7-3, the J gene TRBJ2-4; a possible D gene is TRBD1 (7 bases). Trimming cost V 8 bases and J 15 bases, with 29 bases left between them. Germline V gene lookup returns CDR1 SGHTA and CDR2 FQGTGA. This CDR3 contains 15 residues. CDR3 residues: CASGRQGGTSYERYF. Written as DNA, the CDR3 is TGTGCCAGCGGCAGACAGGGAGGCACGTCCTACGAGCGGTACTTC.

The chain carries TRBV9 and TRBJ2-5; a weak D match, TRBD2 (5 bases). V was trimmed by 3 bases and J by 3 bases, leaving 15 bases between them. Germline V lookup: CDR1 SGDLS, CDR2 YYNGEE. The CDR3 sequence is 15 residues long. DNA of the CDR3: TGTGCCAGCAGCGGCTCACTAGAGAGAAAAGAGACCCAGTACTTC. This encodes CASSGSLERKETQYF.

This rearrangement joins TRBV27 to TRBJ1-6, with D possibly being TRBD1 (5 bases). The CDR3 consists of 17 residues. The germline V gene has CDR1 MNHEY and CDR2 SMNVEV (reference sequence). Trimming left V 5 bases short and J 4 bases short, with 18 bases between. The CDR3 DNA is TGTGCCAGCAGTCTCCGCCGGGACGGCCTATATAATTCACCCCTCCACTTT. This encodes CASSLRRDGLYNSPLHF.

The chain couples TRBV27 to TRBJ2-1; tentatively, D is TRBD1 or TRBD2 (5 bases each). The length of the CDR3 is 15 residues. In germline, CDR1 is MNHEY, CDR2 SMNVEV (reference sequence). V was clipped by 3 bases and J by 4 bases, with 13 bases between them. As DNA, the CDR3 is TGTGCCAGCAGTTTTCGGGACCCCTTGTACAATGAGCAGTTCTTC. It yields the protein CASSFRDPLYNEQFF.

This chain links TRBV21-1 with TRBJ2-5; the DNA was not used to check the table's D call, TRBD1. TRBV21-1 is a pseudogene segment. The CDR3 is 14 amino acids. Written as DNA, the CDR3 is TGTGCCAGCAGCACCCGGACAGCCACGAGGACCCAGTACTTC. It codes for CASSTRTATRTQYF.

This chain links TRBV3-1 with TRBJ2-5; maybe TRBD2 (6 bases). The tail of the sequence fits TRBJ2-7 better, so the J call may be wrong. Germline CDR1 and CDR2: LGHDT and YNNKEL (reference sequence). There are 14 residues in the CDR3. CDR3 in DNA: TGTGCCAGCAGCCAAGAGGGGGGTATCTACGAGCAGTACTTC. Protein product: CASSQEGGIYEQYF.

CDR3 nucleotide sequence: TGTGCCAGCAGCACCCGACAAGTCCCCTACGAGCAGTACTTC. Translated: CASSTRQVPYEQYF. The chain couples TRBV7-2 to TRBJ2-5; D gene ambiguous. With the DNA end fitting TRBJ2-7 better, the J assignment may be wrong. CDR1 SGHTA and CDR2 FQGNSA come from the germline V gene. The CDR3 consists of 14 residues.

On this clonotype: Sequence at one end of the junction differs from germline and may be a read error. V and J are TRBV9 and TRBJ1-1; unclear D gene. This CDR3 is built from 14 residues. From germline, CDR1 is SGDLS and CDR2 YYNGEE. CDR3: CASSGGLGNTEAFF. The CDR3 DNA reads TGTGCCAGCAGCGGCGGCTTGGGGAACACCGAAGCTTTCTTT.

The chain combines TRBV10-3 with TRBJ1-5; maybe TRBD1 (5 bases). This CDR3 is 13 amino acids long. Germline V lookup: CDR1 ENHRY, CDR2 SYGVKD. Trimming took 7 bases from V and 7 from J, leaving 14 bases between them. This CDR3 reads CAINVAGNQPQHF. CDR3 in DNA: TGTGCCATCAATGTGGCAGGGAACCAGCCCCAGCATTTT.

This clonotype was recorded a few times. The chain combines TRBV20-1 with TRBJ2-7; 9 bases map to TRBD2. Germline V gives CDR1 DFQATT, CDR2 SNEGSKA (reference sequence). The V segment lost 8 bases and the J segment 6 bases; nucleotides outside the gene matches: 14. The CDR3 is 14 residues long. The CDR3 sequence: CSLNLAGASGEQYF. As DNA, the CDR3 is TGCAGTCTCAATTTAGCGGGGGCCTCGGGCGAGCAGTACTTC.

DNA for the CDR3: TGTGCCAGCAGCCGCGACAGGGGGGAGGGTGGCACTGAAGCTTTCTTT. Its translation: CASSRDRGEGGTEAFF. The chain is built from TRBV6-5 and TRBJ1-1; 9 bases fit TRBD1. This CDR3 is 16 amino acids long. Germline trimming cut 6 bases from V and 4 bases from J; bases unmatched to any gene: 12. CDR1 is MNHEY, CDR2 SVGAGI, per germline.

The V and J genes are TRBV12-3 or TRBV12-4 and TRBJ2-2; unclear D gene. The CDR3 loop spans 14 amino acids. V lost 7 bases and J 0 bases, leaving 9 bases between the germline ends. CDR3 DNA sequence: TGTGCCAGCACCCAGACAACGAACACCGGGGAGCTGTTTTTT. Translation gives CASTQTTNTGELFF.

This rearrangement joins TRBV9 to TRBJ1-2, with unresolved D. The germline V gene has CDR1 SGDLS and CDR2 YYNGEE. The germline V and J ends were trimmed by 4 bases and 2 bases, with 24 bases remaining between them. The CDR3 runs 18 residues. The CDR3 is CASSSKKTEPTANYGYTF. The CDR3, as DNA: TGTGCCAGCAGCTCCAAGAAGACCGAACCTACTGCCAACTATGGCTACACCTTC.